This TCR beta chain was recorded in a study of T-cell memory formation after mild COVID-19 (dated by TCRdb to about 2021). Study-level background: Most TCR sequence clusters were specific to one of the two donors. In two donors, T-cell clones that expanded and contracted after mild COVID-19 were tracked by sequencing TCRalpha and TCRbeta repertoires over time. The cohort comprised two young, previously healthy adult volunteers, one female and one male. Study-wide conclusions, independent of this receptor: Contracting CD4+ clones were found mainly in CM and EM memory subsets, while CD8+ clones were enriched in EMRA. SARS-CoV-2 specificity was not confirmed for the second-wave clones peaking on day 37. Clones contracting from day 15 to 85 had balanced CD4/CD8 phenotypes, while a second wave expanding from day 15 to 37 was biased towards CD4+. Only a couple of mild cases were covered by the study, and larger cohorts that include severe cases with pre-infection samples were considered necessary. Some responding clones were found in pre-infection memory, which suggests that pre-existing cross-reactive memory T cells took part in the SARS-CoV-2 response.

CDR1 and CDR2 (SGHTA, FQGNSA) derive from the germline V gene. Trimming costs V 4 bases and J 0 bases, and their ends lie 0 bases apart. The CDR3 runs 11 amino acids, cysteine and phenylalanine included. Of all the DNA, just the CDR3 is kept, 33 bases in frame from base 1. This clonotype was observed a few times. It lacks a known antigen. No much larger clone exists at a distance of one base, and base qualities are not known. The sequencer listed for this sample is Illumina NovaSeq 6000. Using 5'RACE with constant-segment primers, TCRalpha and TCRbeta cDNA libraries were constructed, with sample barcodes and unique molecular identifiers added in the process. Trizol reagent was used to extract RNA from every sample. Libraries were amplified in two PCR steps, with a second sample barcode and Illumina TruSeq adapters added in the second step. Libraries were sequenced on an Illumina NovaSeq with 2 x 150 bp paired-end reads. Regarding the original processing steps: With migec v1.2.7, reads were demultiplexed and then collapsed into UMI-guided consensus sequences. With mixcr v2.1.11, UMI consensuses were aligned to TRA and TRB V and J templates and assembled into clonotypes. A clonotype was counted as expanded or contracted only if both edgeR and NoisET called the change significant, with noise models trained on biological replicates. For edgeR calls, a false discovery rate-adjusted p below 0.01 and a log2 fold-change threshold of 1 were applied. As an exploratory analysis of dynamics, max-normalized trajectories of the 1000 most abundant clonotypes were examined with PCA combined with hierarchical clustering. Separately sequenced CD4+ and CD8+ repertoires were used to assign the CD4 or CD8 phenotype of responding clones. Using fastp trimming at Q25 and MiXCR clonotype assembly, TCRdb reanalyzed the public sequencing data and kept in-frame beta chains. Every CDR3 protein is listed once, alongside the most common genes and DNA of its rows. The V and J calls here are based on TCRdb, not the publication. Recorded for this sample are 100,000 to 120,000 distinct CDR3 sequences; 15% to 20% of them occurred a single time. The ten largest clones capture about 6% of the sample.

Ficoll-Paque density gradient centrifugation was the method used to isolate PBMCs. The sequenced sample consisted of PBMCs or a T cell subset sorted from them (not recorded which). The TCR was taken from a young man who had mild COVID-19 (a few samples of this study predate the infection). The sample titles of this study are shuffled in the database, so cell type and time point are left out; the donor was told from shared clones. The sequence is built from TRBV7-2 and TRBJ1-2; too little of a D gene remains to name it. This receptor has the CDR3 CASSSNYGYTF. The sequence in DNA is TGTGCCAGCAGCTCTAACTATGGCTACACCTTC.